This T cell receptor (beta chain) was recorded in a study of blood T cell repertoires in COVID-19. For the study at large: PBMCs, B-cell-depleted T cells, or T cells were the source of the cDNA or gDNA that made up the material.

Clones were read by immunoSEQ multiplex PCR, and TCRdb kept only the in-frame ones, dropping some. Of fewer than 250,000 clones in the sample, over 70% are singletons; the top ten hold roughly 6.7%. With V trimmed by 2 bases and J by 3 bases, 5 bases remained unmatched. The CDR3 spans 15 residues. Germline values: CDR1 SGDLS, CDR2 YYNGEE. Sequences were obtained from peripheral blood. The V call is TRBV9, the J call TRBJ2-1; 7 bases match TRBD2. This clonotype originated in a man aged 55 to 69 with acute or convalescent COVID-19. CDR3 loop: CASSVQAGFYNEQFF. CDR3 in DNA: TGTGCCAGCAGCGTTCAAGCGGGATTCTACAATGAGCAGTTCTTC.